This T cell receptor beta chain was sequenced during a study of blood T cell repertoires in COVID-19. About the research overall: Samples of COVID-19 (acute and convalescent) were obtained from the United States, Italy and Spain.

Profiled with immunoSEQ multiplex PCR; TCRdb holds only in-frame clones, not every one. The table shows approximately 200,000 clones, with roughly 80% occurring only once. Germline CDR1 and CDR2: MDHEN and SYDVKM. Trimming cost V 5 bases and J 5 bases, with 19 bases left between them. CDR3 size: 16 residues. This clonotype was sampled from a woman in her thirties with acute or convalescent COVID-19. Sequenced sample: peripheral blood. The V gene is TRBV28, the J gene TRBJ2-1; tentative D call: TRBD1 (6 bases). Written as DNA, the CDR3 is TGTGCCAGCAGTGCAATAGGTCGACAGGAAAACAATGAGCAGTTCTTC. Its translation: CASSAIGRQENNEQFF. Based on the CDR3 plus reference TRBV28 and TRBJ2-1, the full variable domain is DVKVTQSSRYLVKRTGEKVFLECVQDMDHENMFWYRQDPGLGLRLIYFSYDVKMKEKGDIPEGYSVSREKKERFSLILESASTNQTSMYLCASSAIGRQENNEQFFGPGTRLTVL.